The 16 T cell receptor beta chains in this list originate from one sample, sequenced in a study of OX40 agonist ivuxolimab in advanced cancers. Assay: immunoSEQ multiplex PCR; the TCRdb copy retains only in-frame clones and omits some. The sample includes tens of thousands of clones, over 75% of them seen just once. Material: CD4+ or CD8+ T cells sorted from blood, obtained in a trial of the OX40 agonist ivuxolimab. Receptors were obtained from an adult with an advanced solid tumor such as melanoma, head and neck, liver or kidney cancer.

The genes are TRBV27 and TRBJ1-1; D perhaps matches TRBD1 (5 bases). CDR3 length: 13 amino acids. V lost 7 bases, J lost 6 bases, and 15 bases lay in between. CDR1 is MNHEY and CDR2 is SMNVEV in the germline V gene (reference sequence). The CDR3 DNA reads TGTGCCAGCACTAAAGGGGTCGGCGCTGAAGCTTTCTTT. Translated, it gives CASTKGVGAEAFF.

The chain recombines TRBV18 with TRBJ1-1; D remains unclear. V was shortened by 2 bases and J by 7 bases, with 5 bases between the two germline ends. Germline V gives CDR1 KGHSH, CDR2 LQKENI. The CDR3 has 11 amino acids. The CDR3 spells CASSPSVEAFF. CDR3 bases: TGTGCCAGCTCACCATCGGTTGAAGCTTTCTTT.

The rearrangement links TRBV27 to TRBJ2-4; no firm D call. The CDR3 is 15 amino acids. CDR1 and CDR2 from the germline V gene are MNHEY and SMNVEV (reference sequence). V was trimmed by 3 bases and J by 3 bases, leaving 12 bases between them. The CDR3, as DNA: TGTGCCAGCAGTTTCTTAGGGTACGACAAAAACATTCAGTACTTC. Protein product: CASSFLGYDKNIQYF.

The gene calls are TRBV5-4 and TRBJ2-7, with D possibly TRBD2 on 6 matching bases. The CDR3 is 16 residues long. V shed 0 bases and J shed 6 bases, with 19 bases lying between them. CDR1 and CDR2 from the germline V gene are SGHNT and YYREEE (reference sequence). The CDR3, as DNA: TGTGCCAGCAGCTTGGAAATTATCGGGAGAAGTAGCGAGCAGTACTTC. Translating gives CASSLEIIGRSSEQYF.

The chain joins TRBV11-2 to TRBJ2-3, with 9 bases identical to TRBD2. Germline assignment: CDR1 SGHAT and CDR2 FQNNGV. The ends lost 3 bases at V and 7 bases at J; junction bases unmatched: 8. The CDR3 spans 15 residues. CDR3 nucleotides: TGTGCCAGCAGCTTTATGAGCGGGGGGAAGAATACGCAGTATTTT. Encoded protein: CASSFMSGGKNTQYF. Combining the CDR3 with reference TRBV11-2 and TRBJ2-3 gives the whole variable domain EAGVAQSPRYKIIEKRQSVAFWCNPISGHATLYWYQQILGQGPKLLIQFQNNGVVDDSQLPKDRFSAERLKGVDSTLKIQPAKLEDSAVYLCASSFMSGGKNTQYFGPGTRLTVL.

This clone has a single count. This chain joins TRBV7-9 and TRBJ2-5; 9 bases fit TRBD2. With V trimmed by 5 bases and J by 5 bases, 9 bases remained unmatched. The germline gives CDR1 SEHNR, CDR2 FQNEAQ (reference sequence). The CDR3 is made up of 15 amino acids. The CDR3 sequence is CASSREAGGSETQYF. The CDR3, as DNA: TGTGCCAGCAGCCGAGAGGCGGGGGGGTCGGAGACCCAGTACTTC.

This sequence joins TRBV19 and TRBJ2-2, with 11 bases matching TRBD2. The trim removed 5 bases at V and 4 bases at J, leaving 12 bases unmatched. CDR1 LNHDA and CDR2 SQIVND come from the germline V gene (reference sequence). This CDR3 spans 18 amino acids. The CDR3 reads CASSPTRTSGLSTGELFF. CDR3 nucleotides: TGTGCCAGTAGTCCAACACGGACTAGCGGGTTGAGCACCGGGGAGCTGTTTTTT.

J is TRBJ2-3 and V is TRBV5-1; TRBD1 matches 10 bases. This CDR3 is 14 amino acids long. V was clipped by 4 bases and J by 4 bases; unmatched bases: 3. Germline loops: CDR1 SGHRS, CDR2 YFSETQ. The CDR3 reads CASSRDRGSDTQYF. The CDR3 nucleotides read TGCGCCAGCAGCCGGGACAGGGGATCAGATACGCAGTATTTT.

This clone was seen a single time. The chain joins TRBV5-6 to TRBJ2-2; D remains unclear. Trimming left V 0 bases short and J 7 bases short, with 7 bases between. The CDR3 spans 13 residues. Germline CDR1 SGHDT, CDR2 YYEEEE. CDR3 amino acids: CASSLVAGGELFF. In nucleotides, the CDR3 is TGTGCCAGCAGCTTGGTAGCAGGCGGGGAGCTGTTTTTT.

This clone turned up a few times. The CDR3 bases are TGTGCCTGGACACGGCGGGGGCGCGGGAGGCTAAGCACTGAAGCTTTCTTT. It yields the protein CAWTRRGRGRLSTEAFF. The rearrangement links TRBV30 to TRBJ1-1, with TRBD1 as a possible D gene (6 bases). V lost 4 bases and J 4 bases, leaving 25 bases between the germline ends. Germline lookup yields CDR1 GTSNPN and CDR2 SVGIG (reference sequence). The CDR3 extends over 17 amino acids.

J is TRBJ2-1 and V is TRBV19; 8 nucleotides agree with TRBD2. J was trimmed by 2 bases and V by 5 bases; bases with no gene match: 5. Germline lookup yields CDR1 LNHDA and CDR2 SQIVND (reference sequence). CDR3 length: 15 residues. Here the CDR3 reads CASSQTGGAYNEQFF. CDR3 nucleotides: TGTGCCAGTAGTCAGACGGGGGGGGCCTACAATGAGCAGTTCTTC.

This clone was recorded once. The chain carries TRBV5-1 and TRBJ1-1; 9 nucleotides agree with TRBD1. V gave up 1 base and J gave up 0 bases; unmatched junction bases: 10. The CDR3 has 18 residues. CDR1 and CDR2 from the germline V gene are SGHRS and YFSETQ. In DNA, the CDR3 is TGCGCCAGCAGCTTGAGCTCCGGACAGGGGCGCCTGAACACTGAAGCTTTCTTT. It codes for CASSLSSGQGRLNTEAFF.

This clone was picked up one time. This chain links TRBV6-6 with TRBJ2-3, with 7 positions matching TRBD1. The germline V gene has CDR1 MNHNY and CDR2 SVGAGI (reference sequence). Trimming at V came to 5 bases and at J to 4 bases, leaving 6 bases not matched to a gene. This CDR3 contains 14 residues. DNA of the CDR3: TGTGCCAGCAGTCGACAGGGCGGGCCAGATACGCAGTATTTT. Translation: CASSRQGGPDTQYF.

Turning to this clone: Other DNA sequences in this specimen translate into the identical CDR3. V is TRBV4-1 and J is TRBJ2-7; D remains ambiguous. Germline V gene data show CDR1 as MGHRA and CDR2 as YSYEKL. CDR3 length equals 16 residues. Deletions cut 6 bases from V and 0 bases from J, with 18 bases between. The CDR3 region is CASSRGGVLSSYEQYF. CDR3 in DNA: TGCGCCAGCAGTCGCGGTGGGGTCCTAAGCTCCTACGAGCAGTACTTC.

CDR3 in amino acids: CASSLRDGGGLGNEKLFF. The CDR3, as DNA: TGTGCCAGCAGCTTAAGAGATGGAGGGGGACTCGGTAATGAAAAACTGTTTTTT. The genes are TRBV7-9 and TRBJ1-4; D might be TRBD1 (6 bases). CDR1 SEHNR and CDR2 FQNEAQ come from the germline V gene (reference sequence). Trimming left V 2 bases short and J 4 bases short, with 20 bases between. The CDR3 spans 18 residues.

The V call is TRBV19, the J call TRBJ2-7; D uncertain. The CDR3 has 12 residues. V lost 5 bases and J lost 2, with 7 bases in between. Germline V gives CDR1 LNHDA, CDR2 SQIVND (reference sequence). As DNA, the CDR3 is TGTGCCAGTAGTTCGCGGACCTACGAGCAGTACTTC. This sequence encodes CASSSRTYEQYF.